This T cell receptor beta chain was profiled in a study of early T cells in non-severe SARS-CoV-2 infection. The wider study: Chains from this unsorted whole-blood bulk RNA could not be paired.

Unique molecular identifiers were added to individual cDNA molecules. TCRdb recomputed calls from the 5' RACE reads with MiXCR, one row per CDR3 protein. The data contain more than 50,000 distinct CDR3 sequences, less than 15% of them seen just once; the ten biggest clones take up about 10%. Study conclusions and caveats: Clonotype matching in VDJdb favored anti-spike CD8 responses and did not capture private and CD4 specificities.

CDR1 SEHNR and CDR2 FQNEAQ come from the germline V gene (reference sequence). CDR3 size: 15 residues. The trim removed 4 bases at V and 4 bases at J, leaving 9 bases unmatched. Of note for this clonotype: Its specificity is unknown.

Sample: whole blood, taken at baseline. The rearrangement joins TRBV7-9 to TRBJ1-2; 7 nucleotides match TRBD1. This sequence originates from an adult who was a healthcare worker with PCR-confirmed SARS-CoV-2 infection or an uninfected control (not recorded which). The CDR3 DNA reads TGTGCCAGCAGCTCCCCAGGGGGGCTCTCCTATGGCTACACCTTC. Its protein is CASSSPGGLSYGYTF.